This record looks at one T cell receptor (beta chain) sequence and its context. The antigen is not known. The germline gives CDR1 LNHDA, CDR2 SQIVND (reference sequence). The V and J ends lost 8 bases and 1 base, in that order; junction bases with no gene match: 4. The CDR3 covers 14 residues. These data come from a study of cytomegalovirus exposure and HLA in healthy donors. For the study at large: The same platform as the approximately 700 first-cohort repertoires was used for the 130 or so validation repertoires, a later analysis reported. Study results and limitations: Reports indicated that the classifier achieved high specificity and sensitivity in diagnosing cytomegalovirus status. Three of the chains that were CMV-associated were confirmed in vitro to be specific for CMV antigens. The study designated 164 TCR beta chains cytomegalovirus-associated.

Profiling relied on immunoSEQ multiplex PCR, and the TCRdb table lists in-frame clones only, not all of them. The repertoire includes more than 60,000 clones, roughly 91% of them detected once, and approximately 1.5% sits in the top ten. The chain is built from TRBV19 and TRBJ2-4; the match to TRBD1 covers 8 bases. Sequencing was performed on PBMCs. The source is a woman in her late teens or twenties in good health and CMV-seronegative. The CDR3 reads CASSTGEAKNIQYF. CDR3 DNA sequence: TGTGCCAGTTCGACAGGGGAGGCCAAAAACATTCAGTACTTC.